This paragraph reports one T cell receptor beta chain. This CDR3 contains 13 residues. Germline CDR1 reads SQVTM; CDR2 reads ANQGSEA. The V segment lost 5 bases and the J segment 3 bases; nucleotides outside the gene matches: 3. This sample is part of a study of immune cell composition in non-small cell lung cancer. The normal lung sample lay at least 3 cm, and maximally far, from the tumour. Sequenced by immunoSEQ multiplex PCR; TCRdb stores in-frame clones only, minus some. Of about 3,600 clones in the sample, around 76% are singletons; the top ten hold 9.2%. The chain recombines TRBV29-1 with TRBJ1-3, with 8 bases identical to TRBD1. The sample taken for sequencing was non-adjacent lung tissue. The clonotype comes from a human donor with non-small cell lung cancer. The CDR3 region is CSVLTGGGNTIYF. CDR3 coding DNA: TGCAGCGTTCTTACAGGGGGTGGAAACACCATATATTTT. The full variable domain, completed using reference TRBV29-1 and TRBJ1-3, is SAVISQKPSRDICQRGTSLTIQCQVDSQVTMMFWYRQQPGQSLTLIATANQGSEATYESGFVIDKFPISRPNLTFSTLTVSNMSPEDSSIYLCSVLTGGGNTIYFGEGSWLTVV.